Below are 31 T cell receptor beta chains sequenced from a single sample in a study of Graves' ophthalmopathy and Graves' hyperthyroidism. Researchers took RNA transcripts and amplified TCR beta CDR3 regions from them. Amplification began with first-round RT-PCR using HTBI primers, then second-round multiplex PCR was performed. A single record per CDR3 protein comes from TCRdb applying MiXCR to the multiplex PCR reads. The data show hundreds of thousands of distinct CDR3 sequences, roughly 50% seen once. Sequencing was performed on peripheral blood. These receptors all stem from an adult man with Graves' ophthalmopathy.

This clonotype has only a few counts. This chain connects TRBV5-6 to TRBJ1-2; D remains ambiguous. V was shortened by 2 bases and J by 4 bases, with 12 bases between the two germline ends. The CDR3 loop spans 14 amino acids. Germline V CDR1 and CDR2: SGHDT, YYEEEE. This CDR3 is CASSFGRSSYGYTF. CDR3 nucleotides: TGTGCCAGCAGCTTCGGCCGGAGCTCCTATGGCTACACCTTC. Looking up the rest from reference TRBV5-6 and TRBJ1-2 gives the full variable domain: DAGVTQSPTHLIKTRGQQVTLRCSPKSGHDTVSWYQQALGQGPQFIFQYYEEEERQRGNFPDRFSGHQFPNYSSELNVNALLLGDSALYLCASSFGRSSYGYTFGSGTRLTVV.

This clonotype was observed a handful of times. The chain links TRBV4-1 to TRBJ1-5; possibly TRBD1 for D (5 bases). Between the trimmed V and J ends, which lost 0 bases and 2 bases, there was a span of 14 bases. Per the germline V gene, CDR1 is MGHRA and CDR2 is YSYEKL. CDR3 length equals 17 residues. The CDR3 region has the DNA TGCGCCAGCAGCCAAGAAGCCTTAGCGGGGGGCAATCAGCCCCAGCATTTT. Protein: CASSQEALAGGNQPQHF.

This clonotype was seen ten or more times. The V and J genes are TRBV20-1 and TRBJ1-1, with TRBD1 matching over 7 bases. After removal of 7 bases from V and 5 bases from J, the junction contained 7 bases not matched to a gene. From germline, CDR1 is DFQATT and CDR2 SNEGSKA (reference sequence). The CDR3 consists of 12 residues. CDR3 coding DNA: TGCAGTGAAGCCAGGGGGAAAACTGAAGCTTTCTTT. It translates to CSEARGKTEAFF.

The chain links TRBV5-1 to TRBJ1-1; D perhaps matches TRBD1 (5 bases). Germline V gene lookup returns CDR1 SGHRS and CDR2 YFSETQ. Trimming removed 4 bases at V and 0 bases at J, with 25 bases between. The CDR3 totals 19 residues. The chain's CDR3 is CASSPITTDSSIMNTEAFF. For the CDR3, the DNA is TGCGCCAGCAGCCCTATTACGACAGACTCCAGCATCATGAACACTGAAGCTTTCTTT.

The table lists this clonotype with a few counts. The chain joins TRBV29-1 to TRBJ2-2; 11 bases are a match to TRBD1. The CDR3 extends over 13 amino acids. V trimming: 7 bases; J trimming: 4 bases; junction bases outside the gene matches: 2. The germline V gene encodes CDR1 SQVTM and CDR2 ANQGSEA. CDR3 loop: CSAGTGGTGELFF. DNA for the CDR3: TGCAGCGCTGGGACAGGGGGCACCGGGGAGCTGTTTTTT.

CDR3 nucleotides: TGTGCTAGTGGTTTGGTATCACTACGGGTCAGCTCTGGAAACACCATATATTTT. The encoded protein is CASGLVSLRVSSGNTIYF. The chain links TRBV12-5 to TRBJ1-3; D unclear. The CDR3 has 18 residues. The germline V gene encodes CDR1 LGHNT and CDR2 FRNRAP. V was shortened by 0 bases and J by 0 bases, with 15 bases between the two germline ends.

Ten or more counts support this clonotype. This sequence joins TRBV29-1 and TRBJ1-2, with unresolved D. CDR1 SQVTM and CDR2 ANQGSEA come from the germline V gene. The CDR3 is 11 residues long. Deletions cut 3 bases from V and 4 bases from J, with 6 bases between. Here the CDR3 DNA reads TGCAGCGTTGAGTCGGTCTATGGCTACACCTTC. It translates to CSVESVYGYTF.

This clonotype was seen at least ten times. The chain has TRBV10-3 and TRBJ1-5; D is unclear. Germline V lookup: CDR1 ENHRY, CDR2 SYGVKD. The CDR3 is made up of 14 amino acids. V was clipped by 2 bases and J by 0 bases, with 5 bases between them. CDR3 sequence: CAISENYSNQPQHF. The CDR3, as DNA: TGTGCCATCAGTGAGAATTATAGCAATCAGCCCCAGCATTTT.

The chain recombines TRBV29-1 with TRBJ2-7; TRBD2 agrees at 12 bases. Trimming at V came to 7 bases and at J to 6 bases, leaving 13 bases not matched to a gene. Germline CDR1 is SQVTM and CDR2 is ANQGSEA. The length of the CDR3 is 15 residues. The CDR3 nucleotides are TGCAGCGCGAGACTAGCGGGAGAGTTCAGTGGCGAGCAGTACTTC. Translating it yields CSARLAGEFSGEQYF.

This clonotype was counted a few times. This chain connects TRBV5-1 to TRBJ2-7, with D perhaps TRBD1 (5 bases). Germline V gene sequence: CDR1 SGHRS, CDR2 YFSETQ. Trimming took off 5 bases at V and 0 bases at J, with 12 bases between the two ends. This CDR3 is built from 14 residues. The CDR3: CASRLQASSYEQYF. In nucleotides, the CDR3 is TGCGCCAGCAGGCTACAGGCGTCCTCCTACGAGCAGTACTTC.

In regard to this clonotype: A much larger clone sits a single nucleotide away, making a read error possible. V is TRBV15 and J is TRBJ2-2, with D uncertain. The CDR3 runs 13 residues. V was clipped by 5 bases and J by 1 base, with 5 bases between them. Germline V gene lookup returns CDR1 LNHNV and CDR2 YYDKDF (reference sequence). CDR3 bases: TGTGCCACCAGCCGCGGGAACACCGGGGAGCTGTTTTTT. Amino acids: CATSRGNTGELFF.

The V call is TRBV2, the J call TRBJ2-7; D is uncertain. V was clipped by 6 bases and J by 0 bases, with 12 bases between them. This CDR3 has 14 amino acids. The germline V gene has CDR1 SNHLY and CDR2 FYNNEI. CDR3 amino acids: CASSVSDGSYEQYF. CDR3 nucleotides: TGTGCCAGCAGCGTTTCGGACGGCTCCTACGAGCAGTACTTC.

CDR3 region: CASSQEGTGETQYF. The CDR3 nucleotides read TGTGCCAGCAGCCAAGAGGGGACCGGAGAGACCCAGTACTTC. This sequence joins TRBV4-2 and TRBJ2-5; the D gene could be TRBD1 or TRBD2 (5 bases each). Trimming shortened V by 0 bases and J by 4 bases, and 9 bases separated the two germline ends. The germline gives CDR1 LGHNA, CDR2 YNFKEQ. The CDR3 has 14 residues.

The chain combines TRBV5-1 with TRBJ2-7, with no clear D. Trimming cost V 1 base and J 0 bases, with 8 bases left between them. Germline CDR1 and CDR2: SGHRS and YFSETQ. This CDR3 has 14 residues. The CDR3 DNA reads as TGCGCCAGCAGCTTGTCCCCGCCCTCCTACGAGCAGTACTTC. Protein: CASSLSPPSYEQYF.

Concerning this clonotype: One base away lies a much larger clone, so this may be a sequencing read error. V is TRBV10-3 and J is TRBJ2-7; no clear D. Germline V lookup: CDR1 ENHRY, CDR2 SYGVKD. This CDR3 comprises 12 residues. The CDR3, as DNA: TGTGCCACCAGTGAGCAGGTGGGCGAGCAGTACTTC. It translates to CATSEQVGEQYF.

This chain connects TRBV11-2 to TRBJ1-2; the D is unclear. Trimming shortened V by 0 bases and J by 6 bases, and 8 bases separated the two germline ends. Germline-derived CDR1 and CDR2 are SGHAT and FQNNGV. This CDR3 region has 13 residues. In DNA, the CDR3 is TGTGCCAGCAGCTTAGATCGGACGGATGGCTACACCTTC. Its translation is CASSLDRTDGYTF.

This clonotype showed up just a few times. The chain carries TRBV19 and TRBJ2-5, with unresolved D. With 6 bases removed from V and 2 bases from J, the gap between germline ends came to 4 bases. Germline V gives CDR1 LNHDA, CDR2 SQIVND (reference sequence). This CDR3 region has 11 residues. The CDR3 reads CASRQQETQYF. CDR3 bases: TGTGCCAGTAGACAGCAAGAGACCCAGTACTTC.

This sequence joins TRBV29-1 and TRBJ1-1; TRBD1 is a possible D gene (5 bases). CDR1 is SQVTM and CDR2 is ANQGSEA in the germline V gene. V was pared by 4 bases and J by 7 bases, with 13 bases between. This CDR3 is built from 12 residues. CDR3 sequence (DNA): TGCAGCGTTGGGTGGCAGGGCGGTGAAGCTTTCTTT. Its translation: CSVGWQGGEAFF.

Only one count was recorded for this clonotype. The J gene is TRBJ1-2, the V gene TRBV5-1; 8 positions agree with TRBD1. CDR1 is SGHRS, CDR2 YFSETQ, per germline. This CDR3 comprises 15 residues. J gave up 5 bases and V 2 bases, and 8 bases lay outside the gene matches. CDR3 nucleotide sequence: TGCGCCAGCAGCTTAGGCCAGCAGGGGGCTTATGGCTACACCTTC. It encodes CASSLGQQGAYGYTF.

The chain carries TRBV25-1 and TRBJ2-5; 8 positions match TRBD1. CDR1 MGHDK and CDR2 SYGVNS come from the germline V gene. Unmatched junction bases numbered 11, after V lost 3 bases and J lost 5 bases. CDR3 length: 16 residues. The CDR3 loop reads CASSEGGQVGEETQYF. The CDR3 region has the DNA TGTGCCAGCAGTGAGGGGGGACAGGTGGGCGAGGAGACCCAGTACTTC. The whole variable domain, remainder taken from reference TRBV25-1 and TRBJ2-5, is EADIYQTPRYLVIGTGKKITLECSQTMGHDKMYWYQQDPGMELHLIHYSYGVNSTEKGDLSSESTVSRIRTEHFPLTLESARPSHTSQYLCASSEGGQVGEETQYFGPGTRLLVL.

The chain recombines TRBV29-1 with TRBJ2-1; D possibly corresponds to TRBD2 (6 bases). CDR1 SQVTM and CDR2 ANQGSEA come from the germline V gene. Trimming shortened V by 4 bases and J by 0 bases, and 10 bases separated the two germline ends. This CDR3 has 14 amino acids. The CDR3 coding sequence is TGCAGCGTTGGACCCGGGAGCTCCTACAATGAGCAGTTCTTC. This encodes CSVGPGSSYNEQFF.

The rearrangement links TRBV7-8 to TRBJ2-7, with 7 positions matching TRBD1. This CDR3 spans 18 amino acids. Trimming cost V 1 base and J 3 bases; bases outside gene matches: 15. Germline assignment: CDR1 SGHVS and CDR2 FQNEAQ. CDR3 in amino acids: CASSLGILTDRAVYEQYF. The CDR3 DNA is TGTGCCAGCAGCTTAGGGATTTTGACCGACAGGGCGGTCTACGAGCAGTACTTC. Together with reference TRBV7-8 and TRBJ2-7, the CDR3 gives the full variable domain: GAGVSQSPRYKVAKRGQDVALRCDPISGHVSLFWYQQALGQGPEFLTYFQNEAQLDKSGLPSDRFFAERPEGSVSTLKIQRTQQEDSAVYLCASSLGILTDRAVYEQYFGPGTRLTVT.

The V call is TRBV29-1, the J call TRBJ2-7; D is possibly TRBD1 (6 bases). V lost 6 bases and J 0 bases, leaving 21 bases between the germline ends. The CDR3 consists of 16 residues. CDR1 and CDR2 from the germline V gene are SQVTM and ANQGSEA. In DNA, the CDR3 is TGCAGCGTCCGACAGGTCGAGGCCCTCTGCTCCTACGAGCAGTACTTC. Translating gives CSVRQVEALCSYEQYF.

This clonotype was picked up a small number of times. The V call is TRBV7-3, the J call TRBJ1-4, with a possible D match to TRBD1 (6 bases). From germline, CDR1 is SGHTA and CDR2 FQGTGA. This CDR3 contains 15 residues. V was pared by 5 bases and J by 5 bases, with 15 bases between. This CDR3 reads CASSGSGQPNEKLFF. The CDR3 DNA is TGTGCCAGCAGCGGGAGCGGACAGCCAAATGAAAAACTGTTTTTT.

This rearrangement joins TRBV5-4 to TRBJ2-7; 9 positions match TRBD1. V was clipped by 2 bases and J by 5 bases; unmatched bases: 5. CDR1 is SGHNT and CDR2 is YYREEE in the germline V gene (reference sequence). The CDR3 covers 14 residues. CDR3 residues: CASSFGGQGHEQYF. The CDR3, as DNA: TGTGCCAGCAGCTTTGGGGGACAGGGCCACGAGCAGTACTTC. Looking up the rest from reference TRBV5-4 and TRBJ2-7 gives the full variable domain: ETGVTQSPTHLIKTRGQQVTLRCSSQSGHNTVSWYQQALGQGPQFIFQYYREEENGRGNFPPRFSGLQFPNYSSELNVNALELDDSALYLCASSFGGQGHEQYFGPGTRLTVT.

This clonotype was detected only once. The chain joins TRBV29-1 to TRBJ1-3; D is perhaps TRBD1 (5 bases). The V end lost 0 bases, the J end lost 8 bases, and 20 bases lay between the germline ends. Germline CDR1 is SQVTM and CDR2 is ANQGSEA. This CDR3 contains 16 residues. CDR3 residues: CSVEERAGPYGYTIYF. The CDR3 DNA reads TGCAGCGTTGAAGAAAGGGCAGGGCCCTATGGCTACACCATATATTTT.

This chain connects TRBV7-2 to TRBJ1-1; a possible D gene is TRBD1 (5 bases). The V and J ends lost 2 bases and 3 bases respectively, with 10 bases between them. CDR1 is SGHTA, CDR2 FQGNSA, per germline. The CDR3 loop spans 14 amino acids. The CDR3 here is CASSLSGADTEAFF. The CDR3 DNA reads TGTGCCAGCAGCTTAAGCGGGGCAGACACTGAAGCTTTCTTT. Supplemented by reference TRBV7-2 and TRBJ1-1, the full variable domain reads GAGVSQSPSNKVTEKGKDVELRCDPISGHTALYWYRQSLGQGLEFLIYFQGNSAPDKSGLPSDRFSAERTGGSVSTLTIQRTQQEDSAVYLCASSLSGADTEAFFGQGTRLTVV.

Ten or more counts support this clonotype. The chain employs TRBV25-1 and TRBJ2-7, with 7 bases aligning to TRBD1. The CDR3 has 15 residues. V lost 4 bases, J lost 0 bases, and 6 bases stayed unmatched. Germline V gene data show CDR1 as MGHDK and CDR2 as SYGVNS. The CDR3, as DNA: TGTGCCAGCAGTGGGTCCAACAGGGGCTCCTACGAGCAGTACTTC. Amino acid sequence: CASSGSNRGSYEQYF.

The chain links TRBV10-3 to TRBJ2-7, with D tentatively TRBD1 (7 bases). Germline CDR1 is ENHRY and CDR2 is SYGVKD. CDR3 length: 16 residues. V was cut by 5 bases and J by 4 bases, with 21 bases left in between. CDR3 sequence reads: CAISPQGGNGRYEQYF. CDR3 in DNA: TGTGCCATCAGTCCTCAGGGGGGAAATGGGAGGTACGAGCAGTACTTC.

The sample holds a few counts of this clonotype. V is TRBV6-4 and J is TRBJ1-1; a possible D gene is TRBD1 (5 bases). V dropped 5 bases and J dropped 4 bases, with 14 bases sitting between them. Germline V gene lookup returns CDR1 MRHNA and CDR2 SNTAGT. The CDR3 contains 14 residues. CDR3 region: CASSYGTEFTEAFF. CDR3 DNA sequence: TGTGCCAGCAGTTACGGGACGGAATTCACTGAAGCTTTCTTT.

The gene calls are TRBV12-3 or TRBV12-4 and TRBJ1-6, with 8 bases that match TRBD1. This CDR3 is built from 14 residues. After removal of 6 bases from V and 9 bases from J, the junction contained 7 bases not matched to a gene. The CDR3 loop is CASSPDREGSPLHF. CDR3 bases: TGTGCCAGCAGCCCGGACAGGGAGGGTTCACCCCTCCACTTT.